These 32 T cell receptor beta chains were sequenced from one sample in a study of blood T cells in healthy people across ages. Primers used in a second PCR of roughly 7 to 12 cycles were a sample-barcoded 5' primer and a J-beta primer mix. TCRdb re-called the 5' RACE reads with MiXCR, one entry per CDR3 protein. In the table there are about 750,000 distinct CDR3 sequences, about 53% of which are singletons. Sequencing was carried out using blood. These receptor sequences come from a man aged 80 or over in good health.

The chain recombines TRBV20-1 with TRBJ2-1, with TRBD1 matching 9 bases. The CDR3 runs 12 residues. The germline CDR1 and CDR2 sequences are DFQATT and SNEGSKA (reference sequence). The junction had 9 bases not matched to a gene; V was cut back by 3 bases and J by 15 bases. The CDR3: CSARDRGISVFF. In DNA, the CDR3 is TGCAGTGCTAGGGACAGGGGAATTAGCGTGTTCTTC.

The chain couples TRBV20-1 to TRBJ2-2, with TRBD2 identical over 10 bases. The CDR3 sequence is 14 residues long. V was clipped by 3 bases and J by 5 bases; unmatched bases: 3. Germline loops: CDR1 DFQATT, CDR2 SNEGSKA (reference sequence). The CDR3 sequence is CSASILAGTGELFF. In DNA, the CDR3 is TGCAGTGCTAGCATACTAGCGGGAACCGGGGAGCTGTTTTTT.

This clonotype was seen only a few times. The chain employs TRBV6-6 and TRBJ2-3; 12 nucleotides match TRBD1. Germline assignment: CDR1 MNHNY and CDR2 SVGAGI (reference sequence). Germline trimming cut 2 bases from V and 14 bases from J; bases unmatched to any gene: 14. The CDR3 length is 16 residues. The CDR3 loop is CASSYERDRGHRYAYF. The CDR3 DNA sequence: TGTGCCAGCAGTTACGAAAGGGACAGGGGGCACAGATACGCGTATTTT.

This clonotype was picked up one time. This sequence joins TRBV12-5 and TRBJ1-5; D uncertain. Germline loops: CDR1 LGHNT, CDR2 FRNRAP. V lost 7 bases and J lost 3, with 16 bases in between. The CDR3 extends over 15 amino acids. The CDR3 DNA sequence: TGTGCTAGTGTCGCCCCTGGTGGTGCCAATCAGCCCCAGCATTTT. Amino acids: CASVAPGGANQPQHF.

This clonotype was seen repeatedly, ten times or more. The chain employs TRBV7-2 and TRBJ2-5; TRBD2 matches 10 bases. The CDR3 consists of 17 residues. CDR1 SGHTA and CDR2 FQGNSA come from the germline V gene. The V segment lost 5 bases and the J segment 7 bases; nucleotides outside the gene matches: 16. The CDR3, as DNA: TGTGCCAGCAGCCCCTGGGTGGGACTAGCGCCCAGTAGGACCCAGTACTTC. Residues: CASSPWVGLAPSRTQYF. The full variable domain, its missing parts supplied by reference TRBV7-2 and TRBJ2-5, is GAGVSQSPSNKVTEKGKDVELRCDPISGHTALYWYRQSLGQGLEFLIYFQGNSAPDKSGLPSDRFSAERTGGSVSTLTIQRTQQEDSAVYLCASSPWVGLAPSRTQYFGPGTRLLVL.

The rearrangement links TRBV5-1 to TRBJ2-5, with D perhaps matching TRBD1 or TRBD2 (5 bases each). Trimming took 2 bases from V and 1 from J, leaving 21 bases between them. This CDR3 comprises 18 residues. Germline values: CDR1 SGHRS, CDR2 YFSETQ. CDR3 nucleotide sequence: TGCGCCAGCAGCTTCCCGGGGCAGGGCATACTATTCCAAGAGACCCAGTACTTC. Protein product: CASSFPGQGILFQETQYF. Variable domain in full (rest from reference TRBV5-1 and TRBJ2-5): KAGVTQTPRYLIKTRGQQVTLSCSPISGHRSVSWYQQTPGQGLQFLFEYFSETQRNKGNFPGRFSGRQFSNSRSEMNVSTLELGDSALYLCASSFPGQGILFQETQYFGPGTRLLVL.

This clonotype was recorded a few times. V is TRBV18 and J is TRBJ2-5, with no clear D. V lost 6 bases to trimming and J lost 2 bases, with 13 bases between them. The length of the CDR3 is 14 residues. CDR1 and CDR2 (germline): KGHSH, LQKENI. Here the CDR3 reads CASSPSVGQETQYF. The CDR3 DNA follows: TGTGCCAGCTCCCCGAGCGTTGGGCAAGAGACCCAGTACTTC.

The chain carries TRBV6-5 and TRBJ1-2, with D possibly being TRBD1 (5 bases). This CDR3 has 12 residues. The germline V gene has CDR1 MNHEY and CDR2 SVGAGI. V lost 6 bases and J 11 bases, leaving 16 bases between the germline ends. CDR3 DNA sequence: TGTGCCAGCAGACAAAAAACCGGGGGGTACACCTTC. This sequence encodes CASRQKTGGYTF.

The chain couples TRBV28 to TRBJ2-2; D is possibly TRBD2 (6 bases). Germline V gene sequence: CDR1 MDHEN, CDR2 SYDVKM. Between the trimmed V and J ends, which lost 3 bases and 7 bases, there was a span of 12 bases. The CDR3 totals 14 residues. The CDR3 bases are TGTGCCAGCAGTTTCAGGGTGGAGGGCGGGGAGCTGTTTTTT. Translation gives CASSFRVEGGELFF.

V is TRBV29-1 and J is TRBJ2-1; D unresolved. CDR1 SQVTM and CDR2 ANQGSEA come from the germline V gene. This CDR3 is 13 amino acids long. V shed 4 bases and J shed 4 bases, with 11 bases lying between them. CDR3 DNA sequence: TGCAGCGTTGTAGGAGACGGGTACAATGAGCAGTTCTTC. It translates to CSVVGDGYNEQFF.

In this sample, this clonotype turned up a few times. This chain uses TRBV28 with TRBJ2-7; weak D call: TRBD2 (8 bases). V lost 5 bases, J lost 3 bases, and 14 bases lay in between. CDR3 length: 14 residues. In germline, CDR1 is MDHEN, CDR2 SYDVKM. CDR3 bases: TGTGCCAGCAGTCCGGGGGGGACAGTCTACGAGCAGTACTTC. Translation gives CASSPGGTVYEQYF.

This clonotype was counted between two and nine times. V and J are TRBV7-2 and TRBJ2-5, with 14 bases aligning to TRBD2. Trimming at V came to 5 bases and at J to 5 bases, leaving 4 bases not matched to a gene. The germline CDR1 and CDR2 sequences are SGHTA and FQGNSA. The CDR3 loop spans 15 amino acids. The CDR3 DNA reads TGTGCCAGCAGCCAGACTAGCGGGAGGGTGGAGACCCAGTACTTC. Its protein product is CASSQTSGRVETQYF.

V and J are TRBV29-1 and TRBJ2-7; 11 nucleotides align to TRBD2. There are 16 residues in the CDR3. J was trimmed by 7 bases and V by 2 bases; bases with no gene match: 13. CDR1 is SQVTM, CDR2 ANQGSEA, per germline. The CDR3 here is CSVEPPSGRSRNEQYF. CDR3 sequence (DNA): TGCAGCGTTGAACCGCCTAGCGGGAGGAGTAGGAATGAGCAGTACTTC.

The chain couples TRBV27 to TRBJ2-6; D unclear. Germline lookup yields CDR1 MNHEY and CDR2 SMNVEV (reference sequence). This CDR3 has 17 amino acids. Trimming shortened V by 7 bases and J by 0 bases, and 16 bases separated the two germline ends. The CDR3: CASTRRQVDSGANVLTF. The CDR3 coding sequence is TGTGCCAGCACTCGCCGGCAGGTAGACTCTGGGGCCAACGTCCTGACTTTC.

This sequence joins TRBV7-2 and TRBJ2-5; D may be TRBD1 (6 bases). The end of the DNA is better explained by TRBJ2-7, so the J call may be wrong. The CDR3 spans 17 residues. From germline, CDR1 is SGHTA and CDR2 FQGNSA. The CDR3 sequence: CASSLDPFRQVSYEQYF. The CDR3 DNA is TGTGCCAGCAGCTTAGACCCTTTCAGACAGGTCTCATACGAGCAGTACTTC.

The CDR3 protein is CSARSSSGMGNEQFF. DNA of the CDR3: TGCAGTGCTAGATCTTCTAGCGGGATGGGCAATGAGCAGTTCTTC. The chain has TRBV20-1 and TRBJ2-7; the match to TRBD2 covers 9 bases. With the DNA end fitting TRBJ2-1 better, the J assignment may be wrong. The length of the CDR3 is 15 residues. Germline assignment: CDR1 DFQATT and CDR2 SNEGSKA (reference sequence).

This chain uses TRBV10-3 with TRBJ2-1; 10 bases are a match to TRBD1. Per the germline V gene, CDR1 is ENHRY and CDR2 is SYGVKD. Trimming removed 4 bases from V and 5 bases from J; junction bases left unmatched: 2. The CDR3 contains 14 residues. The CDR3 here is CAISAGTGDNEQFF. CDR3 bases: TGTGCCATCAGTGCTGGGACAGGGGACAATGAGCAGTTCTTC.

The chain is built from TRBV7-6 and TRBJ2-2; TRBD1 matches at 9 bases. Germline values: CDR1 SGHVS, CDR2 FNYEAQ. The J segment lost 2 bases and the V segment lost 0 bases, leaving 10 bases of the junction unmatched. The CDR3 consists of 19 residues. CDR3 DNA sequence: TGTGCCAGCAGCTTAGCGCTGTCGGGACAGGGACGTAACACCGGGGAGCTGTTTTTT. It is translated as CASSLALSGQGRNTGELFF.

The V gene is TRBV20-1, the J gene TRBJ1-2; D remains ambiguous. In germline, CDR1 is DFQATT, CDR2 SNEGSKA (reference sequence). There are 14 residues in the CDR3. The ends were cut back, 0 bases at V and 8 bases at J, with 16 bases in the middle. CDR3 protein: CSARELEAIRGYTF. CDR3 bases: TGCAGTGCTAGAGAGTTGGAGGCGATTCGGGGCTACACCTTC.

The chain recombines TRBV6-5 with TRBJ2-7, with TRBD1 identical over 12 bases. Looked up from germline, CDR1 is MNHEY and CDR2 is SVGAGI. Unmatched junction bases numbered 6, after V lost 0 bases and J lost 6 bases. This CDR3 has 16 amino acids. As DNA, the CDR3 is TGTGCCAGCAGTTACTCAAGGGGACAGGGGGCTAGCGAGCAGTACTTC. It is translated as CASSYSRGQGASEQYF.

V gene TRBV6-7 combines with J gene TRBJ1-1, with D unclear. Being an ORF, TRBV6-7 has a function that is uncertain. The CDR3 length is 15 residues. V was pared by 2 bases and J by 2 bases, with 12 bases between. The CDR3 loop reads CASSYPIEGNTEAFF. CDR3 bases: TGTGCCAGCAGTTACCCGATTGAAGGAAACACTGAAGCTTTCTTT.

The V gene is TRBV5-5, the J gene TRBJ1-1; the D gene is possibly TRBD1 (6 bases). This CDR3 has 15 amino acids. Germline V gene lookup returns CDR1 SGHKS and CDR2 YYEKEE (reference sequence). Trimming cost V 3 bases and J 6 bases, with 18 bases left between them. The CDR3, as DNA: TGTGCCAGCAGCTCGGCAGGGAAGGGGGGACCTGAAGCTTTCTTT. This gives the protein CASSSAGKGGPEAFF.

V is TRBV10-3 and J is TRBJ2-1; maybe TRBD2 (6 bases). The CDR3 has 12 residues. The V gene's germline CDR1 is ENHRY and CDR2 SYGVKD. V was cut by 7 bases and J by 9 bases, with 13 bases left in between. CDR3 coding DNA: TGTGCCATCACCACCCCCGGGGGTGAGCAGTTCTTC. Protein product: CAITTPGGEQFF.

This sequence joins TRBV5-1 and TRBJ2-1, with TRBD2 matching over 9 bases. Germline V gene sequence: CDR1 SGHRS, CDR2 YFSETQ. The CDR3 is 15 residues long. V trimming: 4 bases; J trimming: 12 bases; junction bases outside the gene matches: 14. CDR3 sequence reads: CASSASGIGLVAQFF. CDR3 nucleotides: TGCGCCAGCAGCGCTAGCGGGATTGGGCTAGTAGCGCAGTTCTTC.

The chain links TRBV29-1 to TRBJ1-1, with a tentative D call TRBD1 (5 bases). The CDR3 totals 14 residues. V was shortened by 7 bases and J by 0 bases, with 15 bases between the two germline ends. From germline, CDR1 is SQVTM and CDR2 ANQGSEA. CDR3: CSANVGGVNTEAFF. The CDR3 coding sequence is TGCAGCGCAAACGTCGGGGGGGTGAACACTGAAGCTTTCTTT.

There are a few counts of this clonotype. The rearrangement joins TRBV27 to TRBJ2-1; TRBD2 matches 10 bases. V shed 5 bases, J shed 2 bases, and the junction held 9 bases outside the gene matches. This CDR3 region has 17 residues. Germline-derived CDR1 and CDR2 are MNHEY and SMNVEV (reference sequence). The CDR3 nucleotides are TGTGCCAGCAGTGGGATGACTAGCGGGCGGCCCTACAATGAGCAGTTCTTC. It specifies CASSGMTSGRPYNEQFF.

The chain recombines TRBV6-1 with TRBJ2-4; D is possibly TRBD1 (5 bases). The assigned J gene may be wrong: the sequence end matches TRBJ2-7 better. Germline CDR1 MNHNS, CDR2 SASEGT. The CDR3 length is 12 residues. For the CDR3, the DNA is TGTGCCAGCAGAGAAAGGGGCTACGAGCAGTACTTC. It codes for CASRERGYEQYF.

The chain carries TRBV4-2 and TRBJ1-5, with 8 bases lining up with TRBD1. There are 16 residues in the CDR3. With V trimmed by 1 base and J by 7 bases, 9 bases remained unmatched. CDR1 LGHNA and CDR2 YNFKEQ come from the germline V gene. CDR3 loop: CASSQGTGSGGQPQHF. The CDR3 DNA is TGTGCCAGCAGCCAAGGGACAGGGTCAGGAGGGCAGCCCCAGCATTTT.

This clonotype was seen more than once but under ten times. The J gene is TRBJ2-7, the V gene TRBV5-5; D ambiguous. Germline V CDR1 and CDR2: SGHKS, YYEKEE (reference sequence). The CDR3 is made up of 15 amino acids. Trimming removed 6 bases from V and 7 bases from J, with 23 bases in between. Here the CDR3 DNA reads TGTGCCAGCACCCACGGAAATAGGTTCGTGCGGGAGCAGTACTTC. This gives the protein CASTHGNRFVREQYF. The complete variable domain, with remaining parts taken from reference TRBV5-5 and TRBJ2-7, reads DAGVTQSPTHLIKTRGQQVTLRCSPISGHKSVSWYQQVLGQGPQFIFQYYEKEERGRGNFPDRFSARQFPNYSSELNVNALLLGDSALYLCASTHGNRFVREQYFGPGTRLTVT.

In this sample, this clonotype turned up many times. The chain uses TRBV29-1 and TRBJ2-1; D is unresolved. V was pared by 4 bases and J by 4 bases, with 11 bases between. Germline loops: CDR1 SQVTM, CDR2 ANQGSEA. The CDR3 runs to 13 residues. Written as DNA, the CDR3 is TGCAGCGTTGTGGCAAACCTATACAATGAGCAGTTCTTC. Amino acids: CSVVANLYNEQFF.

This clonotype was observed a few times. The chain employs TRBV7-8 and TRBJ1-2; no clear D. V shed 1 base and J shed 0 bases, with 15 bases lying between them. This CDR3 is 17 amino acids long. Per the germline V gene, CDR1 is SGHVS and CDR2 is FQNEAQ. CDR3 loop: CASSLVAGLRANYGYTF. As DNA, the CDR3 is TGTGCCAGCAGCTTAGTAGCAGGACTCCGAGCTAACTATGGCTACACCTTC.

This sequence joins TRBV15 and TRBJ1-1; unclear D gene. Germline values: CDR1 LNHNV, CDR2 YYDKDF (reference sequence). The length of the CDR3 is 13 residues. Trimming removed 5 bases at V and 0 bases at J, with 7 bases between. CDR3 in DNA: TGTGCCACCAGCGGGCCTATGAACACTGAAGCTTTCTTT. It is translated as CATSGPMNTEAFF.